One sample yielded the 24 T cell receptor beta chains listed below, sequenced in a study of blood T cell repertoires in COVID-19. Assay: immunoSEQ multiplex PCR; the TCRdb copy retains only in-frame clones and omits some. The sample lists approximately 150,000 clones, over 65% occurring once. Sequenced input: peripheral blood. All receptors derive from a man between 50 and 59 years old with acute or convalescent COVID-19.

The sample holds one count of this clone. This chain uses TRBV6-6 with TRBJ1-1, with D perhaps matching TRBD1 (5 bases). This CDR3 is built from 13 residues. Germline-derived CDR1 and CDR2 are MNHNY and SVGAGI (reference sequence). Trimming shortened V by 2 bases and J by 3 bases, and 7 bases separated the two germline ends. Written as DNA, the CDR3 is TGTGCCAGCAGTTACAGGGGTTACACTGAAGCTTTCTTT. It specifies CASSYRGYTEAFF.

The chain employs TRBV18 and TRBJ2-1, with 8 bases matching TRBD2. The V segment lost 5 bases and the J segment 2 bases; nucleotides outside the gene matches: 5. CDR1 is KGHSH and CDR2 is LQKENI in the germline V gene. This CDR3 is built from 15 residues. This CDR3 reads CASSSGTSAYNEQFF. In DNA form, the CDR3 reads TGTGCCAGCTCATCCGGGACTAGTGCCTACAATGAGCAGTTCTTC.

This clone was found a few times. V usage is TRBV2 and J usage is TRBJ2-1; no reliable D call. Germline V gene sequence: CDR1 SNHLY, CDR2 FYNNEI. Trimming left V 1 base short and J 5 bases short, with 9 bases between. The CDR3 contains 14 residues. CDR3 protein: CASSEGQFDNEQFF. The CDR3 nucleotides read TGTGCCAGCAGTGAAGGGCAGTTCGACAATGAGCAGTTCTTC.

The rearrangement uses TRBV6-2 or TRBV6-3 and TRBJ2-5, with D possibly TRBD2 on 7 matching bases. The germline V gene encodes CDR1 MNHEY and CDR2 SVGEGT. The length of the CDR3 is 16 residues. The V end lost 0 bases, the J end lost 2 bases, and 13 bases lay between the germline ends. DNA of the CDR3: TGTGCCAGCAGTTACTCGGCGGGGGCCCTTCAAGAGACCCAGTACTTC. Translation: CASSYSAGALQETQYF.

A single count supports this clone. V is TRBV14 and J is TRBJ1-2; no clear D gene. V lost 3 bases and J lost 4, with 12 bases in between. The CDR3 is 14 amino acids. Germline-derived CDR1 and CDR2 are SGHDN and FVKESK. Written as DNA, the CDR3 is TGTGCCAGCAGCCAGTCGCTCCGGGGCTATGGCTACACCTTC. It yields the protein CASSQSLRGYGYTF. Using reference TRBV14 and TRBJ1-2 for the parts outside the CDR3, the full variable domain is EAGVTQFPSHSVIEKGQTVTLRCDPISGHDNLYWYRRVMGKEIKFLLHFVKESKQDESGMPNNRFLAERTGGTYSTLKVQPAELEDSGVYFCASSQSLRGYGYTFGSGTRLTVV.

The chain is built from TRBV19 and TRBJ1-2, with TRBD1 identical over 7 bases. CDR3 size: 14 residues. Germline assignment: CDR1 LNHDA and CDR2 SQIVND (reference sequence). Germline trimming cut 4 bases from V and 5 bases from J; bases unmatched to any gene: 7. CDR3 amino acids: CASSTAGTAYGYTF. CDR3 DNA sequence: TGTGCCAGTAGTACAGCCGGGACAGCTTATGGCTACACCTTC.

This clone was recorded once. The chain couples TRBV28 to TRBJ2-3; 8 nucleotides line up with TRBD1. The CDR3 spans 15 residues. V dropped 1 base and J dropped 6; count of bases not matched to a gene: 6. Germline CDR1 is MDHEN and CDR2 is SYDVKM. The CDR3 nucleotides are TGTGCCAGCAGTTTATCCAGGGGGCTGGTGGATACGCAGTATTTT. This translates into CASSLSRGLVDTQYF. The whole variable domain, remainder taken from reference TRBV28 and TRBJ2-3, is DVKVTQSSRYLVKRTGEKVFLECVQDMDHENMFWYRQDPGLGLRLIYFSYDVKMKEKGDIPEGYSVSREKKERFSLILESASTNQTSMYLCASSLSRGLVDTQYFGPGTRLTVL.

The chain has TRBV9 and TRBJ1-2; the match to TRBD1 covers 9 bases. The CDR3 length is 12 residues. With 7 bases clipped from V and 8 bases from J, the junction kept 6 bases outside the gene matches. CDR1 SGDLS and CDR2 YYNGEE come from the germline V gene. CDR3 sequence: CASHRTGVGYTF. In DNA, the CDR3 is TGTGCCAGCCATCGGACAGGGGTCGGCTACACCTTC.

The chain couples TRBV27 to TRBJ2-1, with D tentatively TRBD1 (6 bases). Trimming cost V 6 bases and J 0 bases, with 27 bases left between them. The CDR3 has 20 residues. Germline assignment: CDR1 MNHEY and CDR2 SMNVEV (reference sequence). The CDR3 loop reads CASRQQRTAITPSSYNEQFF. The DNA of the CDR3 is TGTGCCAGCAGACAACAAAGGACAGCCATCACCCCTTCCTCCTACAATGAGCAGTTCTTC.

This chain uses TRBV5-1 with TRBJ2-1, with 11 bases aligning to TRBD1. The CDR3 spans 15 residues. Unmatched junction bases numbered 8, after V lost 3 bases and J lost 9 bases. The germline V gene encodes CDR1 SGHRS and CDR2 YFSETQ. The CDR3: CASSYGTGGGGEQFF. CDR3 DNA: TGCGCCAGCAGCTACGGGACAGGGGGTGGTGGTGAGCAGTTCTTC.

This chain connects TRBV18 to TRBJ2-1; TRBD1 matches at 8 bases. The CDR3 has 16 residues. Germline CDR1 and CDR2: KGHSH and LQKENI. Trimming cost V 0 bases and J 5 bases; bases outside gene matches: 6. CDR3 region: CASSPPQGVVDNEQFF. The CDR3 nucleotides are TGTGCCAGCTCACCACCACAGGGGGTGGTGGACAATGAGCAGTTCTTC.

This sequence joins TRBV9 and TRBJ1-3; 7 nucleotides match TRBD1. This CDR3 spans 16 amino acids. From germline, CDR1 is SGDLS and CDR2 YYNGEE. The trim removed 3 bases at V and 4 bases at J, leaving 10 bases unmatched. The CDR3 DNA reads TGTGCCAGCAGCGGATACTCAAACAGGGGCGGAAACACCATATATTTT. This encodes CASSGYSNRGGNTIYF. The full variable domain, in which reference TRBV9 and TRBJ1-3 provide the parts outside the CDR3, is DSGVTQTPKHLITATGQRVTLRCSPRSGDLSVYWYQQSLDQGLQFLIQYYNGEERAKGNILERFSAQQFPDLHSELNLSSLELGDSALYFCASSGYSNRGGNTIYFGEGSWLTVV.

In its sample, this clone was seen once. The V gene is TRBV27, the J gene TRBJ2-5, with D perhaps matching TRBD2 (6 bases). Germline loops: CDR1 MNHEY, CDR2 SMNVEV (reference sequence). The V end lost 3 bases, the J end lost 4 bases, and 9 bases lay between the germline ends. The CDR3 is 13 residues long. The CDR3 region has the DNA TGTGCCAGCAGTTTCTGGAGGGCAGAGACCCAGTACTTC. This sequence encodes CASSFWRAETQYF.

The rearrangement links TRBV19 to TRBJ2-1; D is perhaps TRBD1 (5 bases). Germline-derived CDR1 and CDR2 are LNHDA and SQIVND (reference sequence). The CDR3 totals 12 residues. Between the trimmed V and J ends, which lost 6 bases and 10 bases, there was a span of 13 bases. The CDR3 reads CASRNTGREQFF. The CDR3 region has the DNA TGTGCCAGTAGGAATACAGGTAGGGAGCAGTTCTTC.

The V call is TRBV4-2, the J call TRBJ2-5; the match to TRBD2 covers 16 bases. Germline V gene lookup returns CDR1 LGHNA and CDR2 YNFKEQ. V lost 2 bases and J lost 5; bases outside the gene matches: 8. The CDR3 consists of 18 residues. The CDR3 region is CASSQPGTSGGAAETQYF. CDR3 DNA sequence: TGTGCCAGCAGCCAACCCGGGACTAGCGGGGGGGCCGCGGAGACCCAGTACTTC.

The rearrangement joins TRBV5-1 to TRBJ2-5; D uncertain. The CDR3 consists of 16 residues. Trimming removed 0 bases from V and 2 bases from J, with 14 bases in between. Germline values: CDR1 SGHRS, CDR2 YFSETQ. The CDR3, as DNA: TGCGCCAGCAGCTTGGGGATAAACAGAAAACAAGAGACCCAGTACTTC. This translates into CASSLGINRKQETQYF.

Note on this clone: The sample contains more than one DNA sequence encoding this CDR3. The chain links TRBV5-1 to TRBJ1-2; TRBD1 might be the D (5 bases). The length of the CDR3 is 15 residues. V was clipped by 0 bases and J by 1 base, with 10 bases between them. Germline CDR1 and CDR2: SGHRS and YFSETQ. The CDR3 sequence: CASSLDGGVNYGYTF. DNA of the CDR3: TGCGCCAGCAGCTTGGACGGAGGGGTTAACTATGGCTACACCTTC.

The rearrangement joins TRBV5-5 to TRBJ2-5; D is unclear. The germline gives CDR1 SGHKS, CDR2 YYEKEE (reference sequence). Trimming took off 4 bases at V and 5 bases at J, with 18 bases between the two ends. The CDR3 spans 15 residues. The CDR3 DNA follows: TGTGCCAGCAGCCAGTACGGAGTGGCACGGGAGACCCAGTACTTC. Translated, it gives CASSQYGVARETQYF.

The genes are TRBV30 and TRBJ1-3, with 7 positions matching TRBD1. This CDR3 has 12 amino acids. V was clipped by 4 bases and J by 7 bases; unmatched bases: 4. CDR1 is GTSNPN, CDR2 SVGIG, per germline (reference sequence). The CDR3 DNA is TGTGCCTGGACAGGGGGGTCCAACACCATATATTTT. Its translation: CAWTGGSNTIYF.

This chain's CDR3 is CASSPNSGGNTEAFF. The DNA of the CDR3 is TGTGCCAGCTCACCGAACAGTGGTGGGAACACTGAAGCTTTCTTT. The chain has TRBV18 and TRBJ1-1; D is uncertain. CDR3 size: 15 residues. The V gene's germline CDR1 is KGHSH and CDR2 LQKENI. V lost 3 bases and J lost 1, with 12 bases in between.

In its sample, this clone was seen a few times. The chain uses TRBV4-2 and TRBJ2-5; no clear D gene. The CDR3 consists of 14 residues. CDR1 is LGHNA, CDR2 YNFKEQ, per germline. The V and J ends lost 0 bases and 7 bases respectively, with 12 bases between them. The CDR3 spells CASSQEADGPTQYF. Here the CDR3 DNA reads TGTGCCAGCAGCCAAGAGGCGGATGGCCCGACCCAGTACTTC.

V and J are TRBV9 and TRBJ1-2, with D uncertain. V was pared by 2 bases and J by 5 bases, with 10 bases between. Germline CDR1 and CDR2: SGDLS and YYNGEE. The length of the CDR3 is 13 residues. Here the CDR3 DNA reads TGTGCCAGCAGCGTCTCTGAGGGTTATGGCTACACCTTC. Its protein is CASSVSEGYGYTF.

The gene calls are TRBV19 and TRBJ1-2, with D uncertain. The length of the CDR3 is 13 residues. V lost 1 base and J 4 bases, leaving 7 bases between the germline ends. CDR1 is LNHDA, CDR2 SQIVND, per germline (reference sequence). The CDR3 loop reads CASSIGLIYGYTF. The CDR3 coding sequence is TGTGCCAGTAGTATAGGACTCATCTATGGCTACACCTTC.

The chain combines TRBV4-1 with TRBJ1-6, with D possibly being TRBD1 (5 bases). The CDR3 is made up of 15 amino acids. In germline, CDR1 is MGHRA, CDR2 YSYEKL. The V gene lost 1 base and the J gene lost 7 bases, with 11 bases spanning the gap. Written as DNA, the CDR3 is TGCGCCAGCAGCCAAGTAGGGGCAGGAAATTCACCCCTCCACTTT. This translates into CASSQVGAGNSPLHF.